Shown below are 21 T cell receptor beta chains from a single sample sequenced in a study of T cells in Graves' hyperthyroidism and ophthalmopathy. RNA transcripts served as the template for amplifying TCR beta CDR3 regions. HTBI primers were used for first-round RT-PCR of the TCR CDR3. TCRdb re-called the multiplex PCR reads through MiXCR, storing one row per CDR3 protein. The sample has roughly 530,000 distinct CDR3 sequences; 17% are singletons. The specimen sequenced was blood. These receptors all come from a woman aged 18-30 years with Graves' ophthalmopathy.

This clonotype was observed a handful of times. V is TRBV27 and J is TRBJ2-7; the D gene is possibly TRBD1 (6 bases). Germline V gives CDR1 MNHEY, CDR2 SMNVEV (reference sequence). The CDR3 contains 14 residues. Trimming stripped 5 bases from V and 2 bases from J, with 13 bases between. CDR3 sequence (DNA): TGTGCCAGCAGTCGCTACAGGGTACCCTACGAGCAGTACTTC. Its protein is CASSRYRVPYEQYF.

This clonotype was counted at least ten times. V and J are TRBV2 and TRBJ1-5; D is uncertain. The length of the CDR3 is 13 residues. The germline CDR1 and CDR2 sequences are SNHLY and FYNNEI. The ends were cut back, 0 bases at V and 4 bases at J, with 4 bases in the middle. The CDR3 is CASSEAVNQPQHF. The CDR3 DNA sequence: TGTGCCAGCAGTGAAGCGGTAAATCAGCCCCAGCATTTT.

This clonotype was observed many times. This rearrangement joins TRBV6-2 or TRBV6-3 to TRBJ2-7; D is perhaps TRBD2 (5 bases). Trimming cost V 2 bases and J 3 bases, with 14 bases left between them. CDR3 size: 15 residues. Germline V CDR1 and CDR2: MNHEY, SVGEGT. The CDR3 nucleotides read TGTGCCAGCAGTTACGAATCGGGAAGTCTCTACGAGCAGTACTTC. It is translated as CASSYESGSLYEQYF.

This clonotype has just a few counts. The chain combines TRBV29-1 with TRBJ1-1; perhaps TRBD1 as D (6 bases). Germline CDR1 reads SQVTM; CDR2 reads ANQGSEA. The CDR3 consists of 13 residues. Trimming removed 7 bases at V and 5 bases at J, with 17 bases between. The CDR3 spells CSAVAQGGTEAFF. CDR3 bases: TGCAGCGCTGTGGCTCAAGGGGGAACTGAAGCTTTCTTT.

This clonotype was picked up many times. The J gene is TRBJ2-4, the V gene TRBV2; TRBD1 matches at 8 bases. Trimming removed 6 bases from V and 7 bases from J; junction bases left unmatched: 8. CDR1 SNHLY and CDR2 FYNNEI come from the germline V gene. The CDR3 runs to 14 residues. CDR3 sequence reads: CASSRTGSGNIQYF. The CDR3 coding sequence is TGTGCCAGCAGCAGGACAGGGTCGGGGAACATTCAGTACTTC.

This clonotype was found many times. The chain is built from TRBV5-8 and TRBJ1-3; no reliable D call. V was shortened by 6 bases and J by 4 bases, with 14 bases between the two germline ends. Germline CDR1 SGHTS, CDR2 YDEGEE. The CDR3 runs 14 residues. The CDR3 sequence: CASTGKGSGNTIYF. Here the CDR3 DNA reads TGTGCCAGCACGGGGAAGGGCTCCGGAAACACCATATATTTT.

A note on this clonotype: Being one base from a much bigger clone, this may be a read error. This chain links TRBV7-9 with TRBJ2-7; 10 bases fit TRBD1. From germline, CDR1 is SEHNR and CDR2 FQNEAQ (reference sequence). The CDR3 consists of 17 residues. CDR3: CAGSKVPGQGKSYEQYF. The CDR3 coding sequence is TGTGCCGGCAGCAAAGTCCCGGGACAGGGGAAATCCTACGAGCAGTACTTC.

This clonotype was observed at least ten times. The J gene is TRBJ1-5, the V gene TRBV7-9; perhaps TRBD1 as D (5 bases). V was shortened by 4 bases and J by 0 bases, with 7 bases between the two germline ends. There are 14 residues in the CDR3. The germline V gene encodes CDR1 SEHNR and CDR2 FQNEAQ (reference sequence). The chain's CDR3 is CASSSGASNQPQHF. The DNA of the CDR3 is TGTGCCAGCAGCTCCGGGGCTAGCAATCAGCCCCAGCATTTT.

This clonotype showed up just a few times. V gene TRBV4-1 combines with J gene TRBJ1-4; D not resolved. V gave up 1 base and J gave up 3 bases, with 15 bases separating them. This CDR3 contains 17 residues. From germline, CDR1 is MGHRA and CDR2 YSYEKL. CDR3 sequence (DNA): TGCGCCAGCAGCCAAGGGACGATCGCTACTGCTAATGAAAAACTGTTTTTT. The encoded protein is CASSQGTIATANEKLFF.

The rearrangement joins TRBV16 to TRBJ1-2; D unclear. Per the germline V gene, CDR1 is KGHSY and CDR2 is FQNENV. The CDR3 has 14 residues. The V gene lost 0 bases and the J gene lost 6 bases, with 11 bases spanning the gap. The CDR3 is CASSQSYRSDGYTF. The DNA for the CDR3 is TGTGCCAGCAGCCAATCTTACCGGTCCGATGGCTACACCTTC. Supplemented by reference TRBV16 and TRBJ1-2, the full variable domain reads GEEVAQTPKHLVRGEGQKAKLYCAPIKGHSYVFWYQQVLKNEFKFLISFQNENVFDETGMPKERFSAKCLPNSPCSLEIQATKLEDSAVYFCASSQSYRSDGYTFGSGTRLTVV.

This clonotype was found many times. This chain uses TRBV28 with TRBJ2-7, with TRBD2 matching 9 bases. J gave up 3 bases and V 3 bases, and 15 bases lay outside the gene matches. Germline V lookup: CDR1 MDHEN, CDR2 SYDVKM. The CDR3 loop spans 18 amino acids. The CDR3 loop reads CASSLVGLAGTNVYEQYF. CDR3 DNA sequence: TGTGCCAGCAGTTTGGTGGGTCTAGCGGGAACGAATGTCTACGAGCAGTACTTC.

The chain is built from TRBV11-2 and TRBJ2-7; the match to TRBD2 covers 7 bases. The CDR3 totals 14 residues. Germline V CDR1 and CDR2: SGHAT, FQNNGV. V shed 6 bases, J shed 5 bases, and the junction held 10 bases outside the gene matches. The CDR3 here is CASRPGEGRNEQYF. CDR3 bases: TGTGCCAGCAGGCCCGGGGAGGGAAGAAACGAGCAGTACTTC.

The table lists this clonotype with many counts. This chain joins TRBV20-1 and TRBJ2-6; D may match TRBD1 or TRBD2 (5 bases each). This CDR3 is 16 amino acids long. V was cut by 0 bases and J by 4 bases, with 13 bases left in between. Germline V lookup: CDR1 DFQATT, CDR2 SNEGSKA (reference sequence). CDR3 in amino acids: CSARDLGEGGANVLTF. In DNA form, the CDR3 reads TGCAGTGCTAGAGATTTGGGGGAAGGGGGGGCCAACGTCCTGACTTTC.

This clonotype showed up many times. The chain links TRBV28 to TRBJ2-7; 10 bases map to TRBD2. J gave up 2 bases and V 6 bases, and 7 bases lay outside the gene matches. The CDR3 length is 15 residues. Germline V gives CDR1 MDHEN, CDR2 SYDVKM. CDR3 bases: TGTGCCAGCAGCTCAGCCGGGACTAGCGCCTACGAGCAGTACTTC. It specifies CASSSAGTSAYEQYF. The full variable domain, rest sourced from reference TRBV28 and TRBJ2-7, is DVKVTQSSRYLVKRTGEKVFLECVQDMDHENMFWYRQDPGLGLRLIYFSYDVKMKEKGDIPEGYSVSREKKERFSLILESASTNQTSMYLCASSSAGTSAYEQYFGPGTRLTVT.

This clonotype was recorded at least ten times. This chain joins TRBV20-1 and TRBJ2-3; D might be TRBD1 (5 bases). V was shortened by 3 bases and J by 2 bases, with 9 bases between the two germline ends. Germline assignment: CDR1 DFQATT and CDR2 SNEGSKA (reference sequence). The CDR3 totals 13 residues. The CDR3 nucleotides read TGCAGTGCTAGGACAGACCCCACAGATACGCAGTATTTT. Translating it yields CSARTDPTDTQYF.

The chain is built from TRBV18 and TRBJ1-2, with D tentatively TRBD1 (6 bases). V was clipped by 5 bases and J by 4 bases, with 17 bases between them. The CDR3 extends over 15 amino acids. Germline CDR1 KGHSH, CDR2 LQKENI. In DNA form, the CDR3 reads TGTGCCAGCTCAACAGGTCTCGGACAGCTCTATGGCTACACCTTC. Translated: CASSTGLGQLYGYTF.

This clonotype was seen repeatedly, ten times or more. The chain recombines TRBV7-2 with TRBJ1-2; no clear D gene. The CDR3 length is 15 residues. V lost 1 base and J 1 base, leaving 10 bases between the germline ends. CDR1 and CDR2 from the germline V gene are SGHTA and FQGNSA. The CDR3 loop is CASSLVSRNNYGYTF. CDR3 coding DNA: TGTGCCAGCAGCTTAGTCAGCAGGAATAACTATGGCTACACCTTC. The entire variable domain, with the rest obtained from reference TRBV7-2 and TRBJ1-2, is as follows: GAGVSQSPSNKVTEKGKDVELRCDPISGHTALYWYRQSLGQGLEFLIYFQGNSAPDKSGLPSDRFSAERTGGSVSTLTIQRTQQEDSAVYLCASSLVSRNNYGYTFGSGTRLTVV.

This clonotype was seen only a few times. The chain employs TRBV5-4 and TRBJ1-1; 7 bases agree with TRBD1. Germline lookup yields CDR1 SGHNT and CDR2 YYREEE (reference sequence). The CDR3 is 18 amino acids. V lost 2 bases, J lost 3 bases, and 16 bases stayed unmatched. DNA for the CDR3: TGTGCCAGCAGCTTAGAGGGGGCATCGCGGAGGTGGGACACTGAAGCTTTCTTT. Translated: CASSLEGASRRWDTEAFF.

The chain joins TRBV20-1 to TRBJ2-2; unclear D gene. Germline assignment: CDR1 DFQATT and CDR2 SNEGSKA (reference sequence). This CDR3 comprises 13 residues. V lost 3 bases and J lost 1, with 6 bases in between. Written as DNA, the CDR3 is TGCAGTGCTAGTTGGGGGAACACCGGGGAGCTGTTTTTT. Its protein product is CSASWGNTGELFF.

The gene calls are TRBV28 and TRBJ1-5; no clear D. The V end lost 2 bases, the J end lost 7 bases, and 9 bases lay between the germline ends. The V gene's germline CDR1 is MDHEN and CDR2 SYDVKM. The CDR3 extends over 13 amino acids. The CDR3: CASSLTWIQPQHF. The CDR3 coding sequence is TGTGCCAGCAGTTTAACCTGGATCCAGCCCCAGCATTTT.

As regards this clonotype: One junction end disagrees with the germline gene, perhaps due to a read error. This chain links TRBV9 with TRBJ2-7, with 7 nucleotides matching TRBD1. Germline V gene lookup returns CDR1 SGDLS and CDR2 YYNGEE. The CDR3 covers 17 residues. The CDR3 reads CASSQEIVRTGFYEQYF. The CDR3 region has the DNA TGCGCCAGCAGCCAAGAAATAGTGAGGACAGGATTCTACGAGCAGTACTTC.